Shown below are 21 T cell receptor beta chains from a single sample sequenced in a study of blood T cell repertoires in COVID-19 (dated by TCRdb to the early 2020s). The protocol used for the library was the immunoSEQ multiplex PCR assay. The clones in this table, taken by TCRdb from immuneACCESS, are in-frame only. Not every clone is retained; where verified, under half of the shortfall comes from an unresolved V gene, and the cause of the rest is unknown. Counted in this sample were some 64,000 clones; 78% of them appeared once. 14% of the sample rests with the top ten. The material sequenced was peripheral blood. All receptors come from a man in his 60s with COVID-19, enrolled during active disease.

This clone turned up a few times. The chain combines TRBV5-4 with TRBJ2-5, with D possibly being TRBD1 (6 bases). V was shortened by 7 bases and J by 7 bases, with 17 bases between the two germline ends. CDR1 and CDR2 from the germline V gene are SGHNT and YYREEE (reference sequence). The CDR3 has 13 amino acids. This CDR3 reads CASASPGAGTQYF. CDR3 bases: TGTGCCAGCGCCTCGCCAGGGGCCGGGACCCAGTACTTC.

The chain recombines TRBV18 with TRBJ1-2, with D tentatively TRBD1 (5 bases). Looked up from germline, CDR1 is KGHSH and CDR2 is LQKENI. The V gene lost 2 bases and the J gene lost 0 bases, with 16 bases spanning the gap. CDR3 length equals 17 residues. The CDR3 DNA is TGTGCCAGCTCACCAAAAACCGGGGGAATAGCTAACTATGGCTACACCTTC. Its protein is CASSPKTGGIANYGYTF.

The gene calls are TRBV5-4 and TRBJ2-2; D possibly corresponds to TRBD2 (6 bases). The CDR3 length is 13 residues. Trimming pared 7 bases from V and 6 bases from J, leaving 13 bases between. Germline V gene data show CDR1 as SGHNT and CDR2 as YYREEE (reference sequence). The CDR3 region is CASGSGTAGELFF. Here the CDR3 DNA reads TGTGCCAGCGGGAGTGGGACTGCCGGGGAGCTGTTTTTT.

The CDR3 is CASMKAGGVTEAFF. The DNA for the CDR3 is TGTGCCAGCATGAAGGCAGGGGGCGTCACTGAAGCTTTCTTT. This chain uses TRBV3-1 (or the pseudogene TRBV3-2) with TRBJ1-1, with 8 bases lining up with TRBD1. CDR3 length: 14 residues. The junction had 8 bases not matched to a gene; V was cut back by 7 bases and J by 4 bases. Germline loops: CDR1 LGHDT, CDR2 YNNKEL (reference sequence).

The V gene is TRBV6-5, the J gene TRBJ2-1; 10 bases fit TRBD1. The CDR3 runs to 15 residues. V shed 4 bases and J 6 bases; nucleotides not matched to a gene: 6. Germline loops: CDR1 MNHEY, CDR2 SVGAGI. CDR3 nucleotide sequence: TGTGCCAGCAGTTCCTCGGGACAGGGGAGCAATGAGCAGTTCTTC. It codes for CASSSSGQGSNEQFF.

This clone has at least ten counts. The CDR3 loop reads CASSQFLLDTQYF. The DNA for the CDR3 is TGTGCCAGCAGCCAATTTTTATTAGATACGCAGTATTTT. This sequence joins TRBV14 and TRBJ2-3; no clear D. The V end was cut by 2 bases, the J end by 5 bases, with 8 bases between. This CDR3 is 13 amino acids long. Germline V gene lookup returns CDR1 SGHDN and CDR2 FVKESK. The whole variable domain, filled in from reference TRBV14 and TRBJ2-3, reads EAGVTQFPSHSVIEKGQTVTLRCDPISGHDNLYWYRRVMGKEIKFLLHFVKESKQDESGMPNNRFLAERTGGTYSTLKVQPAELEDSGVYFCASSQFLLDTQYFGPGTRLTVL.

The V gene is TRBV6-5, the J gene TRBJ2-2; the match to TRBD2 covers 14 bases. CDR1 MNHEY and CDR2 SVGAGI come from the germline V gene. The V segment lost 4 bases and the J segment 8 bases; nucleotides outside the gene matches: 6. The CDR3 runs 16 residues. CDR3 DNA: TGTGCCAGCAGTTCGGGACTAGCGGGAGTATTGGGGGAGCTGTTTTTT. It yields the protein CASSSGLAGVLGELFF.

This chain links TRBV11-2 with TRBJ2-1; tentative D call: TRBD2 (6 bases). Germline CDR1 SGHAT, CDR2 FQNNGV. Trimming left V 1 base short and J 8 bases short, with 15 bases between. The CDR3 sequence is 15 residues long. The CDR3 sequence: CASSLVRAGSHEQFF. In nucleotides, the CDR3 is TGTGCCAGCAGCTTAGTTAGGGCGGGAAGCCATGAGCAGTTCTTC.

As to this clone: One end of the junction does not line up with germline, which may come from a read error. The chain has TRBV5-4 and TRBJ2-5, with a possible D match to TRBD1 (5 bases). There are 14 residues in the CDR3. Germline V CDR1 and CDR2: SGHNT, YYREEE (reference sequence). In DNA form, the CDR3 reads TGTACCAGCAGGCCTGCCAGGGACCAAGAGACCCAGTACTTC. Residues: CTSRPARDQETQYF.

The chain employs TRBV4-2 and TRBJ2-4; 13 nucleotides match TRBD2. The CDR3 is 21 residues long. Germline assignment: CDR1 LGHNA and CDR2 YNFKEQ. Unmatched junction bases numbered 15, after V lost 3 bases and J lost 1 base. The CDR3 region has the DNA TGTGCCAGCAGCCAGCCAACAGGGACTAGCGGGGAGGGTTGGGCCAAAAACATTCAGTACTTC. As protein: CASSQPTGTSGEGWAKNIQYF.

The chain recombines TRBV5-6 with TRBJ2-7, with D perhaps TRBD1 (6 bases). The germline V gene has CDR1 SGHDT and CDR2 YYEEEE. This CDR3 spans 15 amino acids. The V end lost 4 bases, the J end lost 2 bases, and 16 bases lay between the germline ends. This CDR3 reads CASSRSPGQTYEQYF. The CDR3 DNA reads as TGTGCCAGCAGCCGTAGCCCGGGACAAACCTACGAGCAGTACTTC.

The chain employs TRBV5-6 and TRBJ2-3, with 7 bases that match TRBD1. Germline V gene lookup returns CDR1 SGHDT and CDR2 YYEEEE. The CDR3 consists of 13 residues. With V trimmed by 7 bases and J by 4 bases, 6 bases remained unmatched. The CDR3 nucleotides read TGTGCCAGCCAGAGACAGGGATCAGATACGCAGTATTTT. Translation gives CASQRQGSDTQYF.

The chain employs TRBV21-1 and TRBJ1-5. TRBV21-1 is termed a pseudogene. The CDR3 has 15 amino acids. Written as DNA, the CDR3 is TGTGCCAGCAGCCCACGCGGAGTTAGCAATCAGCCCCAGCATTTT. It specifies CASSPRGVSNQPQHF.

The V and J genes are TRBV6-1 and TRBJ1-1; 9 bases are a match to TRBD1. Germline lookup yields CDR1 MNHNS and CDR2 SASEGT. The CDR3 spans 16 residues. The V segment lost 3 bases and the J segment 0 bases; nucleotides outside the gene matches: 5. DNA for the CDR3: TGTGCCAGCAGTGATCTTGGGACAGGGCTGAACACTGAAGCTTTCTTT. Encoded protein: CASSDLGTGLNTEAFF.

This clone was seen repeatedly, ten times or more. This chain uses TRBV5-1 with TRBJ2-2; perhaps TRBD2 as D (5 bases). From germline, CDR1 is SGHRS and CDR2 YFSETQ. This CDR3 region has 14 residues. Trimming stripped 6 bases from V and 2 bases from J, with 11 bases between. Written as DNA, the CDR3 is TGCGCCAGCACCCCTCGGGGTAACACCGGGGAGCTGTTTTTT. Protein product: CASTPRGNTGELFF.

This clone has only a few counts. CDR3 residues: CASSYGVANTGELFF. In DNA form, the CDR3 reads TGCGCCAGCAGCTACGGTGTGGCGAACACCGGGGAGCTGTTTTTT. The chain couples TRBV5-1 to TRBJ2-2; unclear D gene. V shed 3 bases and J shed 0 bases, with 9 bases lying between them. Per the germline V gene, CDR1 is SGHRS and CDR2 is YFSETQ. This CDR3 spans 15 amino acids.

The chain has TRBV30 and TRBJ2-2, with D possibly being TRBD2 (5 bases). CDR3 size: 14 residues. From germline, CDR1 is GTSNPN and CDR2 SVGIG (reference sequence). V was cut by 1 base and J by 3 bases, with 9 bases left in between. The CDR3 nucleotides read TGTGCCTGGAGTGGTCGGCGGGACACCGGGGAGCTGTTTTTT. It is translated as CAWSGRRDTGELFF.

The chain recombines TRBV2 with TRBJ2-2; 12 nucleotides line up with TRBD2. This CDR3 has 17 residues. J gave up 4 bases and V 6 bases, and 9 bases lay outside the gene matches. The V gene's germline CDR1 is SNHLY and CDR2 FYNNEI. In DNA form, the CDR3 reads TGTGCCAGCAGCCAGACTAGCGGGAGAATGGGCACCGGGGAGCTGTTTTTT. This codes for CASSQTSGRMGTGELFF.

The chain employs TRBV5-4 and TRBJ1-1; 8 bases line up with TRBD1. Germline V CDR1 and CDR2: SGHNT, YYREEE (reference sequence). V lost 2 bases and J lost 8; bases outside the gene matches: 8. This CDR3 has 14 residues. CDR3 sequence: CASSFRGDRPEAFF. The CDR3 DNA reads TGTGCCAGCAGCTTTCGGGGGGACAGGCCAGAAGCTTTCTTT.

The CDR3 bases are TGTGCCAGCAGCCTCCGGGGGGTGGCGGGGGACAATGAGCAGTTCTTC. Translation gives CASSLRGVAGDNEQFF. J is TRBJ2-1 and V is TRBV11-3; 7 nucleotides agree with TRBD2. Trimming removed 5 bases from V and 5 bases from J; junction bases left unmatched: 12. The germline CDR1 and CDR2 sequences are SGHNT and YENEEA. The CDR3 runs to 16 residues. Variable domain in full (rest from reference TRBV11-3 and TRBJ2-1): EAGVVQSPRYKIIEKKQPVAFWCNPISGHNTLYWYLQNLGQGPELLIRYENEEAVDDSQLPKDRFSAERLKGVDSTLKIQPAELGDSAVYLCASSLRGVAGDNEQFFGPGTRLTVL.

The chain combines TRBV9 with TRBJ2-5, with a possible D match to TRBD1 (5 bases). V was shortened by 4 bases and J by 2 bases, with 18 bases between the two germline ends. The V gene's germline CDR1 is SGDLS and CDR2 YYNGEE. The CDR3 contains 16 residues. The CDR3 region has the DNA TGTGCCAGCAGCACCGAACAAGGGGCGATTCAAGAGACCCAGTACTTC. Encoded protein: CASSTEQGAIQETQYF.